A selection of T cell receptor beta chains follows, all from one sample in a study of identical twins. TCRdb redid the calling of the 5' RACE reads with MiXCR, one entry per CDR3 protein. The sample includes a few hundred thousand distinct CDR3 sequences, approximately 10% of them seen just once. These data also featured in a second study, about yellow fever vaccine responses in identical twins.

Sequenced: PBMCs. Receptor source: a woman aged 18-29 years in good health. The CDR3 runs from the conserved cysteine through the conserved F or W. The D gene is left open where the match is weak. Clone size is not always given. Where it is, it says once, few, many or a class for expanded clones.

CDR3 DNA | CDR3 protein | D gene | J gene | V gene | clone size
TGCAGTGCTAGCGGGGCGCGGGTCCTTGGTGAGCAGTTCTTC | CSASGARVLGEQFF | . | TRBJ2-1 | TRBV20-1 | many
TGTGCCAGCAGCCGGCGGGAAGGAACCAATTCACCCCTCCACTTT | CASSRREGTNSPLHF | . | TRBJ1-6 | TRBV7-9 | many
TGTGCCAGCAGCCCGACGACTAGCGGGGTTAGCTACGAGCAGTACTTC | CASSPTTSGVSYEQYF | TRBD2 | TRBJ2-7 | TRBV7-2 | many
TGTGCCAGCAGCTTTTCCTTCGGCGGGAGCACAGATACGCAGTATTTT | CASSFSFGGSTDTQYF | . | TRBJ2-3 | TRBV7-9 | few
TGTGCCAGCAGTTTAGAACTAGCGGGGGCACAAGAGACCCAGTACTTC | CASSLELAGAQETQYF | TRBD2 | TRBJ2-5 | TRBV12-3/TRBV12-4 | many
TGCGCCAGCAGCTTGATGACTAGCGGGGCAAATGAGCAGTTCTTC | CASSLMTSGANEQFF | TRBD2 | TRBJ2-1 | TRBV5-1 | .
TGCAGCGTGAGGAACAGGGGGTTAGCCAAAAACATTCAGTACTTC | CSVRNRGLAKNIQYF | TRBD1 | TRBJ2-4 | TRBV29-1 | few
TGTGCCAGCAGTTTATCGGTTGGGGCCTGGGACAATGAGCAGTTCTTC | CASSLSVGAWDNEQFF | . | TRBJ2-1 | TRBV27 | .
TGTGCCAGCAGCGGGAGGAATTACAATGAGCAGTTCTTC | CASSGRNYNEQFF | . | TRBJ2-1 | TRBV11-1 | few
TGCGCCAGCAGCTTTGGCCACACAGGGGGCGACTATGGCTACACCTTC | CASSFGHTGGDYGYTF | TRBD1 | TRBJ1-2 | TRBV5-1 | .
TGTGCCAGCAGCCGAGATTCGTACTATGAGCAGTTCTTC | CASSRDSYYEQFF | . | TRBJ2-1 | TRBV11-2 | few
TGTGCCAGCAGCGGACAGGGCAGGGGAAGAAACATTCAGTACTTC | CASSGQGRGRNIQYF | TRBD1 | TRBJ2-4 | TRBV13 | few
TGTGCCAGCAGCTGGACCCGGACAGTCCAAGAGACCCAGTACTTC | CASSWTRTVQETQYF | . | TRBJ2-5 | TRBV7-2 | few
TGTGCCAGCAGCCTCCGCCCGACAGGGGGACGCTACAATGAGCAGTTCTTC | CASSLRPTGGRYNEQFF | TRBD1 | TRBJ2-1 | TRBV7-9 | few
TGTGCCAGCAGTGATAAGTTAAGAGATCAGCCCCAGCATTTT | CASSDKLRDQPQHF | . | TRBJ1-5 | TRBV2 | few
TGCAGTGCTAGAGATTGGAGGGTTGCCGCGAACACCGGGGAGCTGTTTTTT | CSARDWRVAANTGELFF | . | TRBJ2-2 | TRBV20-1 | few
TGTGCCAGTAGTCTAGGGGGTGTGAGCACAGATACGCAGTATTTT | CASSLGGVSTDTQYF | . | TRBJ2-3 | TRBV19 | few
TGTGCCAGCAGCTTACTTCGTGGACAAGAGACCCAGTACTTC | CASSLLRGQETQYF | . | TRBJ2-5 | TRBV7-2 | many
TGTGCCAGCCTCTCAGACAGAGATACGCAGTATTTT | CASLSDRDTQYF | . | TRBJ2-3 | TRBV6-6 | few
TGTGCCAGCAGTTACTCGCGGCTAGTTCACAATGAGCAGTTCTTC | CASSYSRLVHNEQFF | . | TRBJ2-1 | TRBV6-5 | .
TGTGCCAGCACCCCGGGCCGGGGGGCCACAGATACGCAGTATTTT | CASTPGRGATDTQYF | . | TRBJ2-3 | TRBV7-9 | .
TGCAGTGGGGGGGAGGGCCAAGAGACCCAGTACTTC | CSGGEGQETQYF | TRBD2 | TRBJ2-5 | TRBV20-1 | .
TGTGCCAGCAGTACCGGTATCGGGGAAAGAAGCTTC | CASSTGIGERSF | . | TRBJ2-7 | TRBV6-5 | few
TGTGCCAGCAGCTTACGGGACAGACGAGGAGAGCAGTACTTC | CASSLRDRRGEQYF | TRBD1 | TRBJ2-7 | TRBV13 | few
TGTGCCAGCAACCGAAATGGACGGAGCTCTGGGGCCAACGTCCTGACTTTC | CASNRNGRSSGANVLTF | . | TRBJ2-6 | TRBV7-2 | .
TGTGCCAGCAGCTTAGTTGGGGGAAAGAACACTGAAGCTTTCTTT | CASSLVGGKNTEAFF | . | TRBJ1-1 | TRBV7-9 | few
TGCGCCAGCAGCTTGGATTGGAGGGCAGGGGCTTTCTTT | CASSLDWRAGAFF | . | TRBJ1-1 | TRBV5-1 | .
TGCGCCAGCAGCTTGGGCGGACAAGGTTATGAAGCTTTCTTT | CASSLGGQGYEAFF | . | TRBJ1-1 | TRBV5-1 | many
TGTGCCAGCAGTCTCCTCCGAGGGAGTCCGCAAGAGCAGTACTTC | CASSLLRGSPQEQYF | . | TRBJ2-7 | TRBV27 | few
TGCGCCAGCAGCTTAAGGGACAGCGGCCCCACCGGGGAGCTGTTTTTT | CASSLRDSGPTGELFF | TRBD1 | TRBJ2-2 | TRBV5-1 | few
TGTGCCACCAGCAAGCGGGGGGGCCTAAATGAGCAGTTCTTC | CATSKRGGLNEQFF | TRBD2 | TRBJ2-1 | TRBV15 | .
TGCAGTGCTAGAGGAGGGGCCAGCTCCTATAATTCACCCCTCCACTTT | CSARGGASSYNSPLHF | . | TRBJ1-6 | TRBV20-1 | .
TGCAGTGCCCTCGGGCGACTAGCGGGGGCCTTAGATACGCAGTATTTT | CSALGRLAGALDTQYF | TRBD2 | TRBJ2-3 | TRBV20-1 | many
TGTGCCAGCAGCTCATCCCACGGGACTACCTACGAGCAGTACTTC | CASSSSHGTTYEQYF | TRBD2 | TRBJ2-7 | TRBV11-2 | few
TGTGCCAGCAGCTTACAGGGAAGGACTAGCGGGAGGTCGGAGTTCTTC | CASSLQGRTSGRSEFF | TRBD2 | TRBJ2-1 | TRBV7-2 | few
TGTGCCAGCAGCCAAGATGAGGGGGGCAATGAGCAGTTCTTC | CASSQDEGGNEQFF | . | TRBJ2-1 | TRBV3-1 | .
TGTGCCAGCAGTGGAGGAGGGGCGCCCCACGAGCAGTACTTC | CASSGGGAPHEQYF | . | TRBJ2-7 | TRBV6-1 | .